The rows below give T cell receptor beta chains drawn from one sample of a study of identifying expanded T cells in peripheral blood. Using immunoSEQ multiplex PCR, the repertoire was profiled, and TCRdb retains in-frame clones only, with some absent. The table shows tens of thousands of clones, with about 85% occurring only once. The sample taken for sequencing was blood. These receptors were collected from a person aged 18-69 years in good health. Both conserved end residues are part of each CDR3. A D gene is named only where the DNA matches it firmly. Rows give clone size only sometimes, using once, few, many, or a class for an expanded clone.

v_gene	d_gene	j_gene	abundance	CDR3nt	CDR3aa
TRBV6-5	TRBD2	TRBJ2-1	NA	TGTGCCAGCAGCGGAGCGGGGGGCAAGCCTGAGCAGTTCTTC	CASSGAGGKPEQFF
TRBV27	NA	TRBJ2-5	NA	TGTGCCAGCAGTTTTGGAGGGGCGCAAGAGACCCAGTACTTC	CASSFGGAQETQYF
TRBV7-8	TRBD1	TRBJ2-3	NA	TGTGCCAGCAGCTACGGACAGGGGAGCACAGATACGCAGTATTTT	CASSYGQGSTDTQYF
TRBV15	NA	TRBJ1-1	NA	TGTGCCACCTCTCGAAATTCTGAAGCTTTCTTT	CATSRNSEAFF
TRBV7-6	TRBD2	TRBJ2-7	NA	TGTGCCAGCAGCTTAGCCAGCGGGGGGGCCGGGTACGAGCAGTACTTC	CASSLASGGAGYEQYF
TRBV5-6	NA	TRBJ1-1	NA	TGTGCCAGCAGTCGGGTTGGGTTCGGGGGCACTGAAGCTTTCTTT	CASSRVGFGGTEAFF
TRBV7-9	NA	TRBJ1-1	NA	TGTGCCAGCAGCTTTATAGGAACTGAAGCTTTCTTT	CASSFIGTEAFF
TRBV7-9	NA	TRBJ1-1	NA	TGTGCCAGCAGCTTGTTCGGGGCTTTCTTT	CASSLFGAFF
TRBV4-3	NA	TRBJ1-2	NA	TGCGCCAGCAGCCAAGAACTGAACACGAACTATGGCTACACCTTC	CASSQELNTNYGYTF
TRBV14	NA	TRBJ1-1	NA	TGTGCCAGCAGCCGGCGGAACCTGACAGACATGAACACTGAAGCTTTCTTT	CASSRRNLTDMNTEAFF
TRBV6-6	NA	TRBJ1-6	NA	TGTGCCAGCAGTTCCGGACCCCTTGGGAATTCACCCCTCCACTTT	CASSSGPLGNSPLHF
TRBV6-4	NA	TRBJ1-6	NA	TGTGCCAGCAGGGGCTCACAGGAGCCTAATTCACCCCTCCACTTT	CASRGSQEPNSPLHF
TRBV29-1	NA	TRBJ2-5	NA	TGCAGCGTTGCCTGGACAGTACAAGAGACCCAGTACTTC	CSVAWTVQETQYF
TRBV27	TRBD1	TRBJ1-2	once	TGTGCCAGCAGTTTAAAGTGGGACAGGTTTAACTATGGCTACACCTTC	CASSLKWDRFNYGYTF
TRBV27	NA	TRBJ2-3	NA	TGTGCCAGCAGTCCAAGGAGGCTCGGAGATACGCAGTATTTT	CASSPRRLGDTQYF
TRBV6-6	NA	TRBJ1-2	NA	TGTGCCAGCAGTTACTCGGTTGGCTACACCTTC	CASSYSVGYTF
TRBV7-9	NA	TRBJ1-1	NA	TGTGCCAGCAGCCCCGGGACACACAACACTGAAGCTTTCTTT	CASSPGTHNTEAFF
TRBV2	NA	TRBJ1-2	once	TGTGCCAGCATCGGGTCGGACGGCTACACCTTC	CASIGSDGYTF
TRBV5-6	NA	TRBJ1-5	NA	TGTGCCAGCAGCTCCTGGGGGGCCCCATGGGCCCAGCATTTT	CASSSWGAPWAQHF
TRBV11-3	NA	TRBJ2-5	NA	TGTGCCAGCAGAGGAAATGATCGGGACACCTACCAAGAGACCCAGTACTTC	CASRGNDRDTYQETQYF
TRBV2	NA	TRBJ1-3	NA	TGTGCCAGCAGTGTCCGTTCTGGAAACACCATATATTTT	CASSVRSGNTIYF
TRBV5-1	NA	TRBJ1-2	NA	TGCGCCAGCAGCTTGATTCGGCCAGGGGACTATGGCTACACCTTC	CASSLIRPGDYGYTF
TRBV6-5	NA	TRBJ2-7	NA	TGTGCCAGCAGTTACTTAACAGGAGTGAGCGAGCAGTACTTC	CASSYLTGVSEQYF
TRBV5-4	TRBD2	TRBJ2-7	NA	TGTGCCATCGGGGGGGCACCCTCCTACGAGCAGTACTTC	CAIGGAPSYEQYF
TRBV11-2	NA	TRBJ2-2	NA	TGTGCCAGCAGCTTAAGTTTGGCAGGGGGAGGCGGGGAGCTGTTTTTT	CASSLSLAGGGGELFF
TRBV18	TRBD1	TRBJ1-2	NA	TGTGCCAGCTCACCGACTAGGGACAGGCTCCATGGCTACACCTTC	CASSPTRDRLHGYTF